The rows below give T cell receptor beta chains drawn from one sample of a study of cytomegalovirus exposure and HLA in healthy donors. The repertoire was sequenced with immunoSEQ multiplex PCR; TCRdb's copy has only in-frame clones and lacks some. The data contain 190,000 or so clones, 70% to 85% of them singletons. The sequencing sample was made of PBMCs. Every receptor here comes from a boy aged 2 to 9 in good health and CMV-seronegative. The CDR3 runs from the conserved cysteine through the conserved F or W. D genes are given only for firm matches. For some rows the clone size is stated as once, few or many, or as a class when expanded; others skip it.

D gene	CDR3 length	V gene	J gene	clone size	CDR3 protein	CDR3 DNA
NA	16	TRBV9	TRBJ1-3	NA	CASSVGQPHSGNTIYF	TGTGCCAGCAGCGTCGGACAGCCCCACTCTGGAAACACCATATATTTT
NA	14	TRBV19	TRBJ1-4	NA	CASSITTGREKLFF	TGTGCCAGTAGTATTACCACGGGTCGAGAAAAACTGTTTTTT
TRBD2	14	TRBV7-6	TRBJ2-1	NA	CASSQSGGGNEQFF	TGTGCCAGCAGTCAAAGCGGGGGGGGGAATGAGCAGTTCTTC
TRBD1	14	TRBV19	TRBJ2-7	NA	CASRNTGGEGEQYF	TGTGCCAGTAGAAATACAGGGGGCGAGGGGGAGCAGTACTTC
NA	14	TRBV4-1	TRBJ2-4	NA	CASSQGIRGNIQYF	TGCGCCAGCAGCCAAGGTATTAGGGGGAACATTCAGTACTTC
NA	14	TRBV11-2	TRBJ2-1	NA	CASSLSGYWDEQFF	TGTGCCAGCAGCTTATCGGGGTATTGGGATGAGCAGTTCTTC
NA	16	TRBV30	TRBJ1-5	NA	CAFTLGPGYSNQPQHF	TGTGCCTTCACCCTTGGTCCGGGTTATAGCAATCAGCCCCAGCATTTT
NA	16	TRBV6-1	TRBJ1-6	few	CASSVKGLSYNSPLHF	TGTGCCAGCAGTGTGAAGGGGCTTTCCTATAATTCACCCCTCCACTTT
TRBD2	15	TRBV5-1	TRBJ2-7	NA	CASSRGLVTDYEQYF	TGCGCCAGCAGCCGCGGACTAGTCACGGACTACGAGCAGTACTTC
TRBD2	16	TRBV4-2	TRBJ2-3	NA	CASSPERGPFTDTQYF	TGTGCCAGCAGCCCTGAGCGGGGGCCTTTCACAGATACGCAGTATTTT
NA	11	TRBV19	TRBJ2-7	NA	CARSRAYEQYF	TGTGCCAGAAGCAGGGCCTACGAGCAGTACTTC
NA	16	TRBV25-1	TRBJ1-6	NA	CASSESVQALNSPLHF	TGTGCCAGCAGTGAATCGGTACAGGCCCTAAATTCACCCCTCCACTTT
NA	16	TRBV4-2	TRBJ1-2	NA	CASSQDEPPGFYGYTF	TGTGCCAGCAGCCAAGATGAGCCCCCAGGGTTCTATGGCTACACCTTC
NA	14	TRBV6-1	TRBJ2-7	NA	CASSIHGYSYEQYF	TGTGCCAGCAGTATCCACGGTTACTCCTACGAGCAGTACTTC
NA	13	TRBV7-9	TRBJ2-2	NA	CASRTTNTGELFF	TGTGCCAGCCGGACAACGAACACCGGGGAGCTGTTTTTT
NA	13	TRBV9	TRBJ1-5	NA	CASSVGVDQPQHF	TGTGCCAGCAGCGTAGGCGTAGATCAGCCCCAGCATTTT
NA	13	TRBV6-6	TRBJ1-6	NA	CASSGAPGAGLHF	TGTGCCAGCAGTGGGGCTCCAGGGGCTGGACTCCACTTT
NA	13	TRBV5-8	TRBJ1-1	NA	CASSLPGGTEAFF	TGTGCCAGCAGCTTGCCCGGAGGGACTGAAGCTTTCTTT
NA	15	TRBV27	TRBJ2-7	NA	CASSSLGWGAYEQYF	TGTGCCAGCAGTTCCCTCGGATGGGGGGCCTACGAGCAGTACTTC
NA	16	TRBV30	TRBJ1-1	NA	CAWSPPLFSLNTEAFF	TGTGCCTGGAGTCCCCCTCTCTTTTCCCTGAACACTGAAGCTTTCTTT
NA	13	TRBV5-1	TRBJ1-2	NA	CASSLGRLDGYTF	TGCGCCAGCAGCTTGGGCAGGTTAGATGGCTACACCTTC
TRBD1	16	TRBV7-9	TRBJ2-3	NA	CAKRTADRPVTDTQYF	TGTGCCAAGAGGACCGCGGACAGGCCCGTCACAGATACGCAGTATTTT
NA	15	TRBV5-1	TRBJ2-2	NA	CASSPTATTTGELFF	TGCGCCAGCAGCCCCACTGCGACAACCACCGGGGAGCTGTTTTTT
NA	13	TRBV12-5	TRBJ2-1	few	CASGLWRVNEQFF	TGTGCTAGTGGTTTGTGGAGGGTCAATGAGCAGTTCTTC
NA	14	TRBV2	TRBJ2-5	NA	CASSVRRIQETQYF	TGTGCCAGCAGTGTTAGGCGGATACAAGAGACCCAGTACTTC
TRBD1	16	TRBV6-6	TRBJ1-1	NA	CASSLRQGAQESEAFF	TGTGCCAGCAGTCTTCGACAGGGGGCGCAAGAATCTGAAGCTTTCTTT
TRBD2	15	TRBV4-2	TRBJ2-7	NA	CASSHVAGEGYEQYF	TGTGCCAGCAGCCATGTAGCGGGGGAAGGCTACGAGCAGTACTTC
NA	14	TRBV7-9	TRBJ1-3	few	CASSPGLPGNTIYF	TGTGCCAGCAGCCCGGGACTCCCTGGAAACACCATATATTTT
TRBD2	16	TRBV6-5	TRBJ2-7	once	CASSYSASGGTYEQYF	TGTGCCAGCAGTTACTCAGCTAGCGGGGGTACCTACGAGCAGTACTTC
TRBD2	14	TRBV7-8	TRBJ2-7	NA	CASSLRLAGDEQYF	TGTGCCAGCAGCTTACGCCTAGCGGGCGACGAGCAGTACTTC
NA	14	TRBV6-5	TRBJ1-2	NA	CASSYADRAYGYTF	TGTGCCAGCAGTTACGCCGACAGAGCCTATGGCTACACCTTC
NA	15	TRBV19	TRBJ1-2	NA	CASTMGRGRVHGYTF	TGTGCCAGTACCATGGGAAGGGGCAGGGTTCATGGCTACACCTTC
TRBD1	16	TRBV6-5	TRBJ1-4	NA	CASSYSTGTGFEKLFF	TGTGCCAGCAGTTACTCGACGGGGACAGGGTTTGAAAAACTGTTTTTT
TRBD1	16	TRBV6-5	TRBJ1-5	NA	CASSYSRDRGGQPQHF	TGTGCCAGCAGTTACTCGAGGGACAGGGGGGGTCAGCCCCAGCATTTT
TRBD1	15	TRBV5-4	TRBJ1-4	NA	CASSTAGQGNEKLFF	TGTGCCAGCAGTACAGCGGGACAGGGAAATGAAAAACTGTTTTTT
NA	18	TRBV7-3	TRBJ1-1	NA	CASSLGGQGGSKDTEAFF	TGTGCCAGCAGCCTAGGAGGGCAGGGTGGCAGTAAGGACACTGAAGCTTTCTTT
NA	12	TRBV30	TRBJ2-7	NA	CAWSLSNGEQYF	TGTGCCTGGTCGCTTTCTAACGGCGAGCAGTACTTC
TRBD1	15	TRBV7-9	TRBJ1-5	NA	CASSLTGNSNQPQHF	TGTGCCAGCAGCCTGACAGGGAATAGCAATCAGCCCCAGCATTTT
TRBD2	16	TRBV4-2	TRBJ2-5	few	CASSQGRGGAGETQYF	TGTGCCAGCAGCCAGGGGCGGGGGGGCGCGGGAGAGACCCAGTACTTC
NA	16	TRBV4-3	TRBJ2-3	NA	CASSQGSYLGPDTQYF	TGCGCCAGCAGCCAAGGGTCCTACCTGGGGCCAGATACGCAGTATTTT
TRBD2	16	TRBV9	TRBJ2-3	NA	CASSVDGGGDTDTQYF	TGTGCCAGCAGCGTAGATGGCGGGGGGGACACAGATACGCAGTATTTT
NA	13	TRBV30	TRBJ1-6	NA	CAWSYTDNSPLHF	TGTGCCTGGAGTTACACAGACAATTCACCCCTCCACTTT